This T cell receptor beta chain originates from a study of OX40 agonist ivuxolimab in advanced cancers. The CDR3 extends over 13 amino acids. Libraries were prepared by immunoSEQ multiplex PCR; TCRdb keeps only in-frame clonotypes and omits some of them. The sample holds roughly 100,000 clones; about nine tenths are singletons and the top ten take more than 0.4%. The sample here was CD4+ or CD8+ T cells sorted from blood, taken in a trial of the OX40 agonist ivuxolimab. This receptor was obtained from an adult with an advanced solid tumor such as melanoma, head and neck, liver or kidney cancer. This chain joins TRBV12-2 and TRBJ2-2. TRBV12-2 is an annotated pseudogene. The DNA for the CDR3 is TGTGCAAGTCGCCCGGGTACAGCCGGGGAGCTGTTTTTT. Its translation is CASRPGTAGELFF.